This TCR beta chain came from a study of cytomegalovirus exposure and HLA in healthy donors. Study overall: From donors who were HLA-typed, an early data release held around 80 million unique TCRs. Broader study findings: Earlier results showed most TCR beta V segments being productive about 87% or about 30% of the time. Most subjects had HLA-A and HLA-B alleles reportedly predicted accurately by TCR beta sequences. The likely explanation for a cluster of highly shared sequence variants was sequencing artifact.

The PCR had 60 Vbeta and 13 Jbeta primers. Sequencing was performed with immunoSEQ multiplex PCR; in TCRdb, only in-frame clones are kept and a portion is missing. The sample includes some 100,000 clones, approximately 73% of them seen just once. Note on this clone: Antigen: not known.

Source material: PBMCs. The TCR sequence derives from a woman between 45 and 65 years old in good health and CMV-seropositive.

CDR3 protein: CASSPRQGRGYTF. For the CDR3, the DNA is TGTGCCAGCAGCCCAAGACAGGGACGGGGCTACACCTTC. The chain recombines TRBV5-4 with TRBJ1-2, with 7 bases fitting TRBD1. Trimming removed 4 bases from V and 8 bases from J; junction bases left unmatched: 8. CDR1 is SGHNT, CDR2 YYREEE, per germline (reference sequence). CDR3 length: 13 amino acids.